Reported below is one TCR beta chain. No antigen is known for it. No qualities accompany the bases; no much larger clone lies one base away. A distance of 9 bases separates the germline ends of V and J, which lose 5 bases and 5 bases respectively. CDR1 and CDR2 are read off the germline V gene as WSHSY and SAAADI. Taken from cysteine to phenylalanine, the CDR3 has 12 residues. Just the 36-base CDR3 DNA is kept, in frame starting at base 1. This sample is part of a study of a mutant IDH1 vaccine in newly diagnosed glioma (dated by TCRdb to about 2021). For the study in its entirety: The roughly 30 treated patients were approximately 60% male and roughly 40% female, with a mean age of approximately 40 years. Prior to enrollment, standard therapy consisting of radiotherapy alone, temozolomide alone, or radiochemotherapy with temozolomide had been administered to patients, with the combination being received by most patients. Peripheral blood samples were drawn at six visits, namely V03 (baseline), V05, V07, V10, V12 and V13. Longitudinal TCRB deep sequencing was performed for roughly 24 treated patients wherever samples were available for exploratory analyses. What the study reported, not specific to this receptor: Selection of PBMC samples for TCRB deep sequencing was based on availability. Immune responses induced by the vaccine were seen in approximately 93% of patients across multiple MHC alleles. The authors stated that sample limitations prevented analyses of patient blood samples from being reproduced. Pseudoprogression appeared unrelated to alterations in the top peripheral T cell clonotypes detected by TCRB sequencing.

Library generation was performed with the immunoSEQ multiplex PCR assay. Following the manufacturer's protocol, the hsTCRB Kit was used to amplify rearranged TCR beta chain sequences. Sequencing of TCRB libraries was carried out on an Illumina MiSeq. Per the authors' processing: The kit vendor's proprietary platform handled demultiplexing, trimming and gene mapping. Here the immuneACCESS table is served through TCRdb, limited to in-frame sequences with V and J called. Missing clones are a known gap in these copies; in checked studies unresolved V genes cover under half, and the rest lacks a known reason. The DNA gave D and trimming, while V, J and clone size come from that table. In all, the sample holds 55,000 to 70,000 clones, and 80% to 90% of those were seen once. Over 2.5% of the sample belongs to the ten largest clones. This specimen's time point label, interpreted: baseline, week 1 (first vaccination visit). In light of the paper, this sample's treatment or condition label describes: pre-vaccination baseline after standard-of-care therapy. Newly diagnosed WHO grade 3 or 4 IDH1-mutant astrocytomas showing loss of nuclear ATRX were present in the donors. The samples were drawn from NOA16, a multicentre, single-arm, open-label phase I trial in Germany that tested a mutant IDH1 peptide vaccine in humans for the first time. Visit V03 blood draws served as the baseline sample for immunogenicity testing. Genomic DNA for TCRB sequencing was isolated from EDTA blood with the DNeasy Blood and Tissue Kit.

The TCR originated in a man in his thirties or forties with glioma. The sequence is built from TRBV10-2 and TRBJ1-2; the D gene identity is not certain. The sample was PBMCs, taken from a glioma patient treated with radiotherapy, temozolomide or both. The sequenced DNA: TGCGCCAGCAGTAATGCAGGATATGGCTACACCTTC. This translates into CASSNAGYGYTF.